What follows are 27 T cell receptor beta chains derived from one specimen sequenced in a study of blood T cells in healthy people across ages. The second PCR ran about 6 to 11 cycles with a sample-barcoded 5' primer and J-beta primers. TCRdb ran MiXCR on the 5' RACE reads and lists one entry per CDR3 protein. The repertoire holds roughly 680,000 distinct CDR3 sequences, with 45% to 50% as singletons. Source material: blood. The receptors here all came from a woman in her sixties in good health.

This chain joins TRBV20-1 and TRBJ2-4; D is perhaps TRBD1 (5 bases). In germline, CDR1 is DFQATT, CDR2 SNEGSKA (reference sequence). The germline V and J ends were trimmed by 0 bases and 6 bases, with 12 bases remaining between them. This CDR3 is 14 amino acids long. DNA for the CDR3: TGCAGTGCTAGAGATCCCGACAGCGTAAACATTCAGTACTTC. This gives the protein CSARDPDSVNIQYF.

This clonotype was recorded a few times. One end of the junction varies from germline; a read error may be responsible. The J gene is TRBJ2-1, the V gene TRBV6-2 or TRBV6-3; no clear D gene. The CDR3 runs to 13 residues. Germline V gene lookup returns CDR1 MNHEY and CDR2 SVGEGT. CDR3 nucleotides: TGTGCCAGCAGTGACTCGGAGTTAGGTGAGCAGTTCTTC. Protein sequence: CASSDSELGEQFF.

V usage is TRBV20-1 and J usage is TRBJ2-1, with a possible D match to TRBD1 (6 bases). This CDR3 has 13 amino acids. Germline assignment: CDR1 DFQATT and CDR2 SNEGSKA (reference sequence). V lost 6 bases and J 7 bases, leaving 16 bases between the germline ends. The DNA of the CDR3 is TGCAGTGCAGGGGGTGCGGCATCAAATGAGCAGTTCTTC. Protein product: CSAGGAASNEQFF.

This clonotype was detected a few times. V and J are TRBV29-1 and TRBJ1-2, with 7 positions matching TRBD1. This CDR3 spans 10 amino acids. Germline CDR1 and CDR2: SQVTM and ANQGSEA. With 6 bases clipped from V and 5 bases from J, the junction kept 0 bases outside the gene matches. The CDR3 bases are TGCAGCGTGGGACAGTATGGCTACACCTTC. Amino acids: CSVGQYGYTF.

The chain joins TRBV28 to TRBJ2-2; D unresolved. The CDR3 is made up of 15 amino acids. In germline, CDR1 is MDHEN, CDR2 SYDVKM. The germline V and J ends were trimmed by 3 bases and 0 bases, with 8 bases remaining between them. CDR3 residues: CASSLLGTNTGELFF. Here the CDR3 DNA reads TGTGCCAGCAGTTTGCTGGGTACGAACACCGGGGAGCTGTTTTTT.

The gene calls are TRBV5-1 and TRBJ2-1, with a weak D call TRBD2 (6 bases). Germline V gene lookup returns CDR1 SGHRS and CDR2 YFSETQ. V lost 5 bases, J lost 8 bases, and 20 bases lay in between. CDR3 size: 15 residues. This chain's CDR3 is CASSRGMYSGDEQFF. CDR3 sequence (DNA): TGCGCCAGCAGTCGGGGGATGTATTCGGGCGATGAGCAGTTCTTC.

This clonotype was seen a single time. A much larger clone lies a single base off, so this may be a read error. The chain combines TRBV13 with TRBJ2-7, with D possibly matching TRBD1 (6 bases). Germline V gene data show CDR1 as PRHDT and CDR2 as FYEKMQ (reference sequence). This CDR3 region has 16 residues. CDR3 protein: CASGLKGENPYNEQYF. The CDR3 bases are TGTGCCAGCGGCTTGAAGGGGGAGAACCCCTACAATGAGCAGTACTTC.

The sample holds a few counts of this clonotype. The J gene is TRBJ2-7, the V gene TRBV7-2, with 7 bases lining up with TRBD2. The trim removed 5 bases at V and 4 bases at J, leaving 17 bases unmatched. Germline lookup yields CDR1 SGHTA and CDR2 FQGNSA. CDR3 length: 17 residues. The CDR3 spells CASSARGGQDLHYEQYF. The DNA for the CDR3 is TGTGCCAGCAGCGCCCGGGGAGGGCAGGACCTACATTACGAGCAGTACTTC.

CDR3: CASSPGLAGIEQFF. Written as DNA, the CDR3 is TGTGCCAGCAGCCCCGGACTAGCGGGAATTGAGCAGTTCTTC. The chain couples TRBV5-5 to TRBJ2-1, with 12 nucleotides matching TRBD2. V trimming: 4 bases; J trimming: 9 bases; junction bases outside the gene matches: 5. Germline V lookup: CDR1 SGHKS, CDR2 YYEKEE (reference sequence). The CDR3 loop spans 14 amino acids.

This clonotype was seen at least ten times. The chain employs TRBV27 and TRBJ2-7; D is uncertain. Trimming removed 5 bases at V and 4 bases at J, with 12 bases between. Looked up from germline, CDR1 is MNHEY and CDR2 is SMNVEV (reference sequence). This CDR3 contains 13 residues. CDR3 in amino acids: CASSATRGYEQYF. CDR3 bases: TGTGCCAGCAGTGCAACTCGAGGTTACGAGCAGTACTTC.

This clonotype was observed a handful of times. The V and J genes are TRBV24-1 and TRBJ2-1; 8 nucleotides agree with TRBD1. Germline V gene data show CDR1 as KGHDR and CDR2 as SFDVKD. This CDR3 region has 13 residues. Trimming cost V 9 bases and J 5 bases; bases outside gene matches: 5. CDR3 amino acids: CATDRGKDNEQFF. The DNA for the CDR3 is TGTGCCACCGACAGGGGAAAGGACAATGAGCAGTTCTTC.

The chain carries TRBV29-1 and TRBJ2-7, with TRBD2 matching 7 bases. The CDR3 covers 14 residues. The V gene's germline CDR1 is SQVTM and CDR2 ANQGSEA. The ends lost 5 bases at V and 0 bases at J; junction bases unmatched: 7. CDR3 protein: CSVRTGGSSYEQYF. Written as DNA, the CDR3 is TGCAGCGTTCGGACGGGGGGAAGCTCCTACGAGCAGTACTTC.

The chain is built from TRBV4-2 and TRBJ1-5, with a tentative D call TRBD1 (5 bases). The CDR3 length is 14 residues. From germline, CDR1 is LGHNA and CDR2 YNFKEQ. V gave up 1 base and J gave up 7 bases, with 11 bases separating them. The CDR3 DNA reads as TGTGCCAGCAGCCAAGGACATAAGGGGCAGCCCCAGCATTTT. It yields the protein CASSQGHKGQPQHF.

V is TRBV27 and J is TRBJ1-2, with TRBD1 matching over 7 bases. Trimming at V came to 3 bases and at J to 4 bases, leaving 8 bases not matched to a gene. From germline, CDR1 is MNHEY and CDR2 SMNVEV (reference sequence). The CDR3 is 15 residues long. CDR3: CASSLTGRSPYGYTF. CDR3 in DNA: TGTGCCAGCAGTTTGACAGGGCGGTCCCCCTATGGCTACACCTTC.

J is TRBJ1-5 and V is TRBV30; D is uncertain. The CDR3 runs to 14 residues. The V and J ends lost 5 bases and 6 bases respectively, with 17 bases between them. Looked up from germline, CDR1 is GTSNPN and CDR2 is SVGIG (reference sequence). CDR3 coding DNA: TGTGCCTGGGACTATCAAAAGGGCGGTCAGCCCCAGCATTTT. It yields the protein CAWDYQKGGQPQHF.

A note on this clonotype: This sequence may be a read error, since a much larger clone differs from it by one base. The gene calls are TRBV20-1 and TRBJ2-7; TRBD2 aligns across 8 bases. The assigned J gene may be wrong: the sequence end matches TRBJ2-5 better. CDR1 and CDR2 (germline): DFQATT, SNEGSKA (reference sequence). The CDR3 consists of 14 residues. The DNA of the CDR3 is TGCAGTGCTGGGTCGGGCGGGGGGCTGGAGACCCAGTACTTC. The encoded protein is CSAGSGGGLETQYF.

The rearrangement links TRBV12-3 or TRBV12-4 to TRBJ2-1, with D perhaps assigned TRBD1 or TRBD2 (7 bases each). The CDR3 loop spans 14 amino acids. V lost 5 bases, J lost 10 bases, and 18 bases lay in between. The CDR3 protein is CASSPTGAGGEQFF. DNA for the CDR3: TGTGCCAGCAGTCCAACAGGGGCCGGGGGGGAGCAGTTCTTC.

The V gene is TRBV29-1, the J gene TRBJ1-2; D is undetermined. Per the germline V gene, CDR1 is SQVTM and CDR2 is ANQGSEA. V was pared by 0 bases and J by 8 bases, with 7 bases between. The length of the CDR3 is 11 residues. CDR3 nucleotides: TGCAGCGTTGAAGAAGCCGGGGGCTACACCTTC. Its protein is CSVEEAGGYTF.

Notes on this clonotype: The junction differs from germline at one of its ends, possibly a read error. This rearrangement joins TRBV7-2 to TRBJ2-7; possible D gene TRBD2, 6 bases. Per germline, CDR1 SGHTA and CDR2 FQGNSA. The CDR3 covers 15 residues. The CDR3 here is CDSSSVGDWGSEQYF. In DNA form, the CDR3 reads TGTGACAGCAGCTCCGTTGGGGACTGGGGATCCGAGCAGTACTTC.

The chain recombines TRBV29-1 with TRBJ1-1; D unclear. The germline V and J ends were trimmed by 6 bases and 3 bases, with 17 bases remaining between them. The CDR3 runs 14 residues. The germline V gene has CDR1 SQVTM and CDR2 ANQGSEA. This CDR3 reads CSVQPRNSDTEAFF. CDR3 nucleotides: TGCAGCGTACAGCCTCGTAACAGCGACACTGAAGCTTTCTTT. The whole variable domain, remainder taken from reference TRBV29-1 and TRBJ1-1, is SAVISQKPSRDICQRGTSLTIQCQVDSQVTMMFWYRQQPGQSLTLIATANQGSEATYESGFVIDKFPISRPNLTFSTLTVSNMSPEDSSIYLCSVQPRNSDTEAFFGQGTRLTVV.

This chain joins TRBV27 and TRBJ1-1; 9 nucleotides line up with TRBD1. With 6 bases clipped from V and 5 bases from J, the junction kept 7 bases outside the gene matches. The CDR3 spans 14 residues. Per germline, CDR1 MNHEY and CDR2 SMNVEV (reference sequence). This CDR3 is CASSHRGQWTEAFF. CDR3 nucleotides: TGTGCCAGCAGCCACAGGGGGCAATGGACTGAAGCTTTCTTT.

The J gene is TRBJ2-5, the V gene TRBV20-1, with a possible D match to TRBD1 (5 bases). The end of the DNA fits TRBJ2-7 better, so the J call may be wrong. CDR1 DFQATT and CDR2 SNEGSKA come from the germline V gene (reference sequence). The CDR3 loop spans 12 amino acids. CDR3 nucleotides: TGCAGTGCAGGCTACAGGTCCTACGAGCAGTACTTC. Translating it yields CSAGYRSYEQYF.

This clonotype was recorded only once. This CDR3 fails to terminate in the conserved phenylalanine or tryptophan, so it likely reflects a read error. This chain connects TRBV12-3 or TRBV12-4 to TRBJ1-4; D is undetermined. The CDR3 runs 14 residues. DNA for the CDR3: TGTGCCAGCAGCCCGGGCCCAACTAATGAAGAACTGTTTTTA. Amino acids: CASSPGPTNEELFL.

The chain links TRBV7-3 to TRBJ2-7, with TRBD1 identical over 12 bases. V was clipped by 8 bases and J by 6 bases; unmatched bases: 11. The CDR3 is 15 amino acids. CDR1 SGHTA and CDR2 FQGTGA come from the germline V gene. The CDR3 region is CASPLEGQGAGEQYF. The CDR3 nucleotides read TGTGCCAGCCCACTGGAGGGACAGGGGGCTGGCGAGCAGTACTTC.

Details on this clonotype: A single base separates this from a much larger clone, so it may be a read error. In nucleotides, the CDR3 is TGCAGTGCAGAAGTCAGGGGGGGTCCCTCCCACAATGAGCAGTTCTTC. Translation: CSAEVRGGPSHNEQFF. The chain has TRBV20-1 and TRBJ2-1; D may match TRBD1 or TRBD2 (7 bases each). Germline V gives CDR1 DFQATT, CDR2 SNEGSKA (reference sequence). This CDR3 contains 16 residues.

The rearrangement joins TRBV15 to TRBJ2-3, with a tentative D call TRBD2 (5 bases). The V gene lost 5 bases and the J gene lost 4 bases, with 13 bases spanning the gap. Germline V lookup: CDR1 LNHNV, CDR2 YYDKDF (reference sequence). This CDR3 spans 14 amino acids. The CDR3 is CATSREARADTQYF. CDR3 nucleotides: TGTGCCACCAGCCGGGAAGCTAGGGCAGATACGCAGTATTTT. The full variable domain, in which reference TRBV15 and TRBJ2-3 provide the parts outside the CDR3, is DAMVIQNPRYQVTQFGKPVTLSCSQTLNHNVMYWYQQKSSQAPKLLFHYYDKDFNNEADTPDNFQSRRPNTSFCFLDIRSPGLGDTAMYLCATSREARADTQYFGPGTRLTVL.

The rearrangement joins TRBV12-3 or TRBV12-4 to TRBJ2-7; maybe TRBD1 (6 bases). The J call may be mistaken, given a closer DNA end match to TRBJ2-5. This CDR3 spans 15 amino acids. The CDR3 DNA is TGTGCCAGTTCCCGACAGTTTACAGGGTCAGAGACCCAGTACTTC. This translates into CASSRQFTGSETQYF.